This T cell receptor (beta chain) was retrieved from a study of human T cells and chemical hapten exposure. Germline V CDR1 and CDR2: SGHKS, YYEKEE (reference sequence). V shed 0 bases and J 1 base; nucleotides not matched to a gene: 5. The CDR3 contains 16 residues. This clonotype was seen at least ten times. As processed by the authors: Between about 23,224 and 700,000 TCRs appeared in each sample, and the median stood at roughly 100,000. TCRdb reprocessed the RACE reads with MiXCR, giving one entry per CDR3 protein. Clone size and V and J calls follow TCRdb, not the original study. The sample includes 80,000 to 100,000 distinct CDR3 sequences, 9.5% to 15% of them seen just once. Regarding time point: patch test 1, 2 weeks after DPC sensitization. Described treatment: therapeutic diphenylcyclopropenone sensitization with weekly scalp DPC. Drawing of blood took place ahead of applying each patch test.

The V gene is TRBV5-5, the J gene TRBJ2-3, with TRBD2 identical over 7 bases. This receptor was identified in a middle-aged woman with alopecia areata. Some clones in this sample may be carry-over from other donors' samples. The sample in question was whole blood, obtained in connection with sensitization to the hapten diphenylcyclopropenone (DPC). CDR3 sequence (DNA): TGTGCCAGCAGCTTGGGCGGGAGCGGTGGCACAGATACGCAGTATTTT. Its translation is CASSLGGSGGTDTQYF.